The present T cell receptor (beta chain) was sequenced within a study of cytomegalovirus exposure and HLA in healthy donors. Germline-derived CDR1 and CDR2 are SGHRS and YFSETQ. Trimming removed 1 base from V and 0 bases from J, with 7 bases in between. The CDR3 has 15 amino acids. Study-level results: Researchers reported that a few CMV-associated chains were confirmed in vitro as CMV antigen-specific.

About this clone itself: Its antigen is not known.

Here immunoSEQ multiplex PCR was the method, and the copy in TCRdb shows in-frame clones only, minus some. This sample carries roughly 80,000 clones, 85% to 95% of them seen once, and the ten largest clones take over 2%. This chain joins TRBV5-1 and TRBJ1-4; D gene ambiguous. The specimen sequenced was PBMCs. The sequence was collected from a woman aged 18-35 years in good health and CMV-seronegative. This CDR3 is CASSLREPTNEKLFF. For the CDR3, the DNA is TGCGCCAGCAGCTTGAGGGAGCCAACTAATGAAAAACTGTTTTTT.